This passage covers 9 T cell receptor beta chains from one sample sequenced in a study of blood T cell repertoires in COVID-19. Clones were read by immunoSEQ multiplex PCR, and TCRdb kept only the in-frame ones, dropping some. This table has more than 250,000 clones, approximately 83% appearing once. Sample: PBMCs or T cells enriched from blood (not recorded which). Every receptor here comes from a man aged 30 to 45 who had recovered from COVID-19.

This chain connects TRBV30 to TRBJ2-3; 7 nucleotides align to TRBD1. This CDR3 region has 15 residues. Trimming cost V 1 base and J 4 bases; bases outside gene matches: 8. Germline CDR1 and CDR2: GTSNPN and SVGIG (reference sequence). The CDR3 is CAWSGGRQGSDTQYF. The CDR3 bases are TGTGCCTGGAGTGGCGGCAGACAGGGCTCAGATACGCAGTATTTT.

This clone was observed a single time. V is TRBV4-1 and J is TRBJ1-2; TRBD1 is a possible D gene (6 bases). The V end lost 1 base, the J end lost 2 bases, and 23 bases lay between the germline ends. There are 19 residues in the CDR3. Per the germline V gene, CDR1 is MGHRA and CDR2 is YSYEKL. The CDR3 region has the DNA TGCGCCAGCAGCCAAGGGGCTTTTGGGATAAACAGGGCCAACTATGGCTACACCTTC. Amino acids: CASSQGAFGINRANYGYTF.

The genes are TRBV5-6 and TRBJ2-2; D remains ambiguous. V was shortened by 4 bases and J by 0 bases, with 16 bases between the two germline ends. Germline V gene lookup returns CDR1 SGHDT and CDR2 YYEEEE. This CDR3 spans 17 amino acids. CDR3 residues: CASSRLHQAANTGELFF. CDR3 nucleotides: TGTGCCAGCAGCCGACTCCACCAAGCTGCGAACACCGGGGAGCTGTTTTTT.

This clone was counted a few times. The chain recombines TRBV6-5 with TRBJ2-7, with TRBD2 matching over 13 bases. The CDR3 extends over 14 amino acids. J gave up 7 bases and V 4 bases, and 4 bases lay outside the gene matches. The germline V gene has CDR1 MNHEY and CDR2 SVGAGI. The CDR3 loop is CASSFGTSGKEQYF. CDR3 DNA sequence: TGTGCCAGCAGTTTCGGGACTAGCGGGAAAGAGCAGTACTTC.

This clone was detected only once. The rearrangement uses TRBV18 and TRBJ2-1; D may be TRBD2 (7 bases). Trimming shortened V by 1 base and J by 3 bases, and 16 bases separated the two germline ends. CDR3 length: 17 amino acids. Germline CDR1 KGHSH, CDR2 LQKENI. CDR3 bases: TGTGCCAGCTCACCACGGATCTCGGGGGGCGGCTACAATGAGCAGTTCTTC. This codes for CASSPRISGGGYNEQFF.

With regard to this clone: The junction differs from germline at one of its ends, possibly a read error. This sequence joins TRBV7-8 and TRBJ1-3; 8 nucleotides line up with TRBD1. CDR1 and CDR2 (germline): SGHVS, FQNEAQ. CDR3 length: 16 amino acids. The CDR3 DNA follows: TGTGCCAGCAGCGTAGCAACAGGGGGCTCTGGAAACACCATATATTTT. It yields the protein CASSVATGGSGNTIYF.

CDR3 sequence reads: CASSQAPVKESSYNSPLHF. CDR3 DNA: TGTGCCAGCAGCCAAGCCCCCGTGAAAGAGAGCTCCTATAATTCACCCCTCCACTTT. The chain uses TRBV4-2 and TRBJ1-6; D is uncertain. From germline, CDR1 is LGHNA and CDR2 YNFKEQ. Trimming took off 1 base at V and 0 bases at J, with 16 bases between the two ends. The length of the CDR3 is 19 residues.

This clone has ten or more counts. This chain links TRBV9 with TRBJ1-4, with 10 bases matching TRBD1. The CDR3 contains 15 residues. V lost 3 bases, J lost 5 bases, and 4 bases stayed unmatched. CDR1 is SGDLS, CDR2 YYNGEE, per germline. CDR3: CASSEGQGINEKLFF. The CDR3 bases are TGTGCCAGCAGCGAGGGACAGGGGATCAATGAAAAACTGTTTTTT. The whole variable domain, remainder taken from reference TRBV9 and TRBJ1-4, is DSGVTQTPKHLITATGQRVTLRCSPRSGDLSVYWYQQSLDQGLQFLIQYYNGEERAKGNILERFSAQQFPDLHSELNLSSLELGDSALYFCASSEGQGINEKLFFGSGTQLSVL.

The chain recombines TRBV7-3 with TRBJ1-1; 8 positions match TRBD1. Germline CDR1 and CDR2: SGHTA and FQGTGA. The V segment lost 5 bases and the J segment 8 bases; nucleotides outside the gene matches: 7. This CDR3 is built from 13 residues. The CDR3 sequence: CASSQIQGGEAFF. In DNA, the CDR3 is TGTGCCAGCAGCCAGATACAGGGGGGCGAAGCTTTCTTT.